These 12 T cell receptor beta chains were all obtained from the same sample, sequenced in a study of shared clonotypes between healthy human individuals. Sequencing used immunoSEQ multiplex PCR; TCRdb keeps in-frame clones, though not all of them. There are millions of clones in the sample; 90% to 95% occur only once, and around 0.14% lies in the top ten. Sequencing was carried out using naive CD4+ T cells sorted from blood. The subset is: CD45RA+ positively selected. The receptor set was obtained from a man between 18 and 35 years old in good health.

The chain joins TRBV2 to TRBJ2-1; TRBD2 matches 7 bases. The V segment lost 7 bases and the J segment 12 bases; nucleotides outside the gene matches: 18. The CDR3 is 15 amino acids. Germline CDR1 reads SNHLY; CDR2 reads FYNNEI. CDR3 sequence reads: CASTRRELRIFGQFF. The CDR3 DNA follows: TGTGCCAGCACCCGGCGGGAGCTACGTATTTTTGGGCAGTTCTTC.

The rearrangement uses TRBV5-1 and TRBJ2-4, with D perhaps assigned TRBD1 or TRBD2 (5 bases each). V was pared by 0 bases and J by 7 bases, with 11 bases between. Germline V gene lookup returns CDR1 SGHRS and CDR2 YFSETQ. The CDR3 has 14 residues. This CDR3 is CASSLVPGTNIQYF. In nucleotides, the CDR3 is TGCGCCAGCAGCTTGGTCCCGGGGACGAACATTCAGTACTTC.

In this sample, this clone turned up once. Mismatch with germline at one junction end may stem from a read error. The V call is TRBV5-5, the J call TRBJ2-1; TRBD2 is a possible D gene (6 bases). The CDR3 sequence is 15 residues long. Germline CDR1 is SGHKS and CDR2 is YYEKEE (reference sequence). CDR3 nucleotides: TGTGCCAGCGGCAAAGCGGGCAATATGTACAATGTGCAGTTCTTC. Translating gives CASGKAGNMYNVQFF.

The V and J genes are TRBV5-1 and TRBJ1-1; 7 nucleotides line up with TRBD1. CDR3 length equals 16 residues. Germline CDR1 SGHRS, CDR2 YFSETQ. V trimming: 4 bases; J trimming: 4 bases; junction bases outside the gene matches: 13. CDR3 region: CASSREGASKSTEAFF. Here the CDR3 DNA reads TGCGCCAGCAGCCGAGAGGGGGCGTCGAAGAGCACTGAAGCTTTCTTT.

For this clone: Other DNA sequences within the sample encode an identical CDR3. CDR3 coding DNA: TGCGCCAGCAGCTTGGAGGACAGGGCCCACGAGCAGTACTTC. Translating gives CASSLEDRAHEQYF. The chain recombines TRBV5-1 with TRBJ2-7; 8 nucleotides match TRBD1. J was trimmed by 5 bases and V by 0 bases; bases with no gene match: 4. Per the germline V gene, CDR1 is SGHRS and CDR2 is YFSETQ. There are 14 residues in the CDR3.

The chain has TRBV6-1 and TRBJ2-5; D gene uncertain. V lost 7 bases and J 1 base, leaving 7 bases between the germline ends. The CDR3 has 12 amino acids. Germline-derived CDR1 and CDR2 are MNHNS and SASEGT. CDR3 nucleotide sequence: TGTGCCAGCAACGGCGTCCAAGAGACCCAGTACTTC. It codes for CASNGVQETQYF.

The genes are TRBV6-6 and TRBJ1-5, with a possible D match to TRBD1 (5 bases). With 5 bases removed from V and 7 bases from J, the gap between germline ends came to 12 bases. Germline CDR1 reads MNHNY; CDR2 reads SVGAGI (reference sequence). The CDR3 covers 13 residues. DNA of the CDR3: TGTGCCAGCAGTACTGACAGTCACCAGCCCCAGCATTTT. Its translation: CASSTDSHQPQHF.

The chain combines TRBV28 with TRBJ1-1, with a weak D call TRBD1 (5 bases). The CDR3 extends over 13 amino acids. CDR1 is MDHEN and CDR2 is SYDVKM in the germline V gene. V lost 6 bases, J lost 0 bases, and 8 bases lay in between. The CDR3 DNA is TGTGCCAGCAGCCAGACAGTGAACACTGAAGCTTTCTTT. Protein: CASSQTVNTEAFF.

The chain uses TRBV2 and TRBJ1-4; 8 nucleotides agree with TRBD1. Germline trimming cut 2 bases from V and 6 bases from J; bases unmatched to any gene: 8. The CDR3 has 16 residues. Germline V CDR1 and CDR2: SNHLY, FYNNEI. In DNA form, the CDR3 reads TGTGCCAGCAGTGAACAGGGGGCGAGGACGGATGAAAAACTGTTTTTT. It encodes CASSEQGARTDEKLFF.

The CDR3 reads CASSLEVNGGEQFF. Written as DNA, the CDR3 is TGTGCCAGCAGCTTAGAAGTTAACGGGGGGGAGCAGTTCTTC. The chain links TRBV7-9 to TRBJ2-1; 7 positions match TRBD2. J gave up 10 bases and V 1 base, and 7 bases lay outside the gene matches. CDR3 length equals 14 residues. Per germline, CDR1 SEHNR and CDR2 FQNEAQ (reference sequence).

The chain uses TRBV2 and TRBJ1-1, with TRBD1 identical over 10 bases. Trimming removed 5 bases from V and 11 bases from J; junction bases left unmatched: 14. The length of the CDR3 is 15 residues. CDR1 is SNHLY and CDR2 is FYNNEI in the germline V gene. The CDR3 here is CASSSGTGVNLGAFF. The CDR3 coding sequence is TGTGCCAGCAGTTCCGGGACAGGGGTAAATCTTGGGGCTTTCTTT.

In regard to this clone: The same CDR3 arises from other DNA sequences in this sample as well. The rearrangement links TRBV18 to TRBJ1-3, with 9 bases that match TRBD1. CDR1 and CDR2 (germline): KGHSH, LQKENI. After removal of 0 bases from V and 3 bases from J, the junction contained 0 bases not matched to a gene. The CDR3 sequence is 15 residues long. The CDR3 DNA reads TGTGCCAGCTCACCACCGGACAGGGGTGGAAACACCATATATTTT. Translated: CASSPPDRGGNTIYF.